The present TCR beta chain was sequenced within a study of early T cells in non-severe SARS-CoV-2 infection. Study-wide background: Unsorted whole-blood RNA was sequenced in bulk, leaving chains unpaired. Notes on the study in general: Comparison of clonotypes with VDJdb favored anti-spike CD8 responses while missing private and CD4 specificities.

Germline values: CDR1 SGHRS, CDR2 YFSETQ. V lost 1 base, J lost 1 base, and 9 bases lay in between. CDR3 size: 15 residues. This clonotype was counted at least ten times. No antigen is known for it. The TCR library protocol was used to attach unique molecular identifiers. These identifiers were attached to individual cDNA molecules. TCRdb redid the calling of the 5' RACE reads with MiXCR, one entry per CDR3 protein. The table has tens of thousands of distinct CDR3 sequences, around 12% seen once. The receptor was isolated from an adult who was a healthcare worker with PCR-confirmed SARS-CoV-2 infection or an uninfected control (not recorded which). The V call is TRBV5-1, the J call TRBJ1-3; perhaps TRBD1 as D (6 bases). The sequenced sample was whole blood, obtained at baseline. The CDR3 nucleotides read TGCGCCAGCAGCTTGCAGGGGAAGTCTGGAAACACCATATATTTT. Encoded protein: CASSLQGKSGNTIYF.